Described below is a single T cell receptor (beta chain) sequence and its context. The sample belongs to a study of blood T cell repertoires in COVID-19. Profiling relied on immunoSEQ multiplex PCR, and the TCRdb table lists in-frame clones only, not all of them. The sample holds just over 75,000 clones, around 88% seen once. The sample was peripheral blood. The receptor was derived from an elderly woman with active or convalescent COVID-19.

The CDR3 nucleotides read TGTGCCAGCGGGCAGAATTATGGCTACACCTTC. It translates to CASGQNYGYTF. This chain joins TRBV2 and TRBJ1-2; D remains unclear. The germline V gene encodes CDR1 SNHLY and CDR2 FYNNEI. The CDR3 has 11 amino acids. V lost 8 bases and J lost 5, with 9 bases in between.